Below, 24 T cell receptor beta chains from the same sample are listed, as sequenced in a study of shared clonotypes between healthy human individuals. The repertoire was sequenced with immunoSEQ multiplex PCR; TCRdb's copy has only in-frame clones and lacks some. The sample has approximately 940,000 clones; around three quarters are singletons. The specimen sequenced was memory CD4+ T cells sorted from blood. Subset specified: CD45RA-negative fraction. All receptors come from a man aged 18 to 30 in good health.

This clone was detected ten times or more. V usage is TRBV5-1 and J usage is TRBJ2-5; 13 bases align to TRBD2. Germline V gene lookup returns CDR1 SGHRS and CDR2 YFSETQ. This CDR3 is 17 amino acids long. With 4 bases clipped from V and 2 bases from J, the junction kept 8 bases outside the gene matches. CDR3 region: CASSPNPTSGGQETQYF. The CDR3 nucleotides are TGCGCCAGCAGCCCCAACCCGACTAGCGGGGGGCAAGAGACCCAGTACTTC. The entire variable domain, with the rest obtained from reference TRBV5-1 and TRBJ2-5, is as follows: KAGVTQTPRYLIKTRGQQVTLSCSPISGHRSVSWYQQTPGQGLQFLFEYFSETQRNKGNFPGRFSGRQFSNSRSEMNVSTLELGDSALYLCASSPNPTSGGQETQYFGPGTRLLVL.

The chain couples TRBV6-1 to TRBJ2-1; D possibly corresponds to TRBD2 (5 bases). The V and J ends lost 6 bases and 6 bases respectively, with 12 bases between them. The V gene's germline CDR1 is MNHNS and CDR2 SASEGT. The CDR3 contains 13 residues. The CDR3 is CASSYTEGNEQFF. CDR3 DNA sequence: TGTGCCAGCAGCTATACCGAGGGCAATGAGCAGTTCTTC.

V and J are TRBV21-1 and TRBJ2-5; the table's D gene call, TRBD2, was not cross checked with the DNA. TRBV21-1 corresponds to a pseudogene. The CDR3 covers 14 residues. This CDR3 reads CASSPGTRAETQYF. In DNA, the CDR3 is TGTGCCAGCAGCCCAGGGACTAGGGCAGAGACCCAGTACTTC.

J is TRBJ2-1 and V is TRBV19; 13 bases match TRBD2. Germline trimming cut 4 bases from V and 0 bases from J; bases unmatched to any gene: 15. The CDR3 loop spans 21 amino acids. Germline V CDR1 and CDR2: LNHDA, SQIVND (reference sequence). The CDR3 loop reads CASSRTSGSTIQGGSYNEQFF. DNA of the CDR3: TGTGCCAGTAGTAGGACTAGCGGGAGTACTATTCAAGGGGGCTCCTACAATGAGCAGTTCTTC.

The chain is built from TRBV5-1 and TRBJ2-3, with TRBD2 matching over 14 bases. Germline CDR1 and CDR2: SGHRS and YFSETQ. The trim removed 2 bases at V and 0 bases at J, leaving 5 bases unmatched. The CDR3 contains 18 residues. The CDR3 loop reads CASSLGLAGGLSTDTQYF. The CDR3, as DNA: TGCGCCAGCAGCTTAGGACTAGCGGGAGGTCTGAGCACAGATACGCAGTATTTT.

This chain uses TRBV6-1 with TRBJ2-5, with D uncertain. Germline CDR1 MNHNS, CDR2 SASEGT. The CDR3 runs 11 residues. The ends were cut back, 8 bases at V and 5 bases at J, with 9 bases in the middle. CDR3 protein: CASVLRETQYF. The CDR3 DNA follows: TGTGCCAGCGTGCTGAGGGAGACCCAGTACTTC.

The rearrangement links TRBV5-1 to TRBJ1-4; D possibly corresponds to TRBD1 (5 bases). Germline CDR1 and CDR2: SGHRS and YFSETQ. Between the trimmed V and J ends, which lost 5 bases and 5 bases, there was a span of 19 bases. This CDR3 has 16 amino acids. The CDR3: CASRPNSGTLNEKLFF. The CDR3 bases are TGCGCCAGCAGACCGAACTCCGGGACTCTGAATGAAAAACTGTTTTTT.

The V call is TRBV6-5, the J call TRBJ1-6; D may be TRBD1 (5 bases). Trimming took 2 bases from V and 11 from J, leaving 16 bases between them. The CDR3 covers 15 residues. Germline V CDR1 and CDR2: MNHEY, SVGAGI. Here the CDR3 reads CASSYQTGRRTPLHF. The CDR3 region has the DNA TGTGCCAGCAGTTACCAGACGGGGCGTAGGACACCCCTCCACTTT.

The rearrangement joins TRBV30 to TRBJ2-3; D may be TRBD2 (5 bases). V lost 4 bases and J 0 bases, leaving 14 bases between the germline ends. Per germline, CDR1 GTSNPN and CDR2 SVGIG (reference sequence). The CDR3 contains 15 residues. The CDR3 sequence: CAWNRDPPSTDTQYF. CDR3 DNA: TGTGCCTGGAACCGGGATCCCCCTAGCACAGATACGCAGTATTTT. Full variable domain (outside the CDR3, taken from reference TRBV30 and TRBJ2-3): SQTIHQWPATLVQPVGSPLSLECTVEGTSNPNLYWYRQAAGRGLQLLFYSVGIGQISSEVPQNLSASRPQDRQFILSSKKLLLSDSGFYLCAWNRDPPSTDTQYFGPGTRLTVL.

The CDR3 region is CASSIVGLAGAETQYF. For the CDR3, the DNA is TGTGCCAGTAGTATCGTTGGACTAGCGGGAGCAGAGACCCAGTACTTC. The chain employs TRBV19 and TRBJ2-5; 13 nucleotides agree with TRBD2. Germline CDR1 LNHDA, CDR2 SQIVND (reference sequence). This CDR3 spans 16 amino acids. Unmatched junction bases numbered 5, after V lost 3 bases and J lost 4 bases.

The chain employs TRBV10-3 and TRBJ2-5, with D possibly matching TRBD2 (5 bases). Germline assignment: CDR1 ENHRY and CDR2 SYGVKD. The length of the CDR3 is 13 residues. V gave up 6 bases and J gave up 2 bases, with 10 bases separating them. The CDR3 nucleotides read TGTGCCATCAGCCCGGGAACTCAAGAGACCCAGTACTTC. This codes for CAISPGTQETQYF.

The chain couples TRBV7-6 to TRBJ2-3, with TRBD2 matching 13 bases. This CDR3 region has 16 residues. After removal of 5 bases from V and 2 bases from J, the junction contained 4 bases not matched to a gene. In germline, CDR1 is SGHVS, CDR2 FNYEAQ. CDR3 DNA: TGTGCCAGCAGCCCGGGACTAGCGGGGTACACAGATACGCAGTATTTT. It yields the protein CASSPGLAGYTDTQYF.

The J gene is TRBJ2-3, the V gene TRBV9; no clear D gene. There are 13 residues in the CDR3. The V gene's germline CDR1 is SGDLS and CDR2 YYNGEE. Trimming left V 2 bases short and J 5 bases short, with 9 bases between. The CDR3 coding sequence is TGTGCCAGCAGCGTCGGTAACGGAGATACGCAGTATTTT. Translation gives CASSVGNGDTQYF.

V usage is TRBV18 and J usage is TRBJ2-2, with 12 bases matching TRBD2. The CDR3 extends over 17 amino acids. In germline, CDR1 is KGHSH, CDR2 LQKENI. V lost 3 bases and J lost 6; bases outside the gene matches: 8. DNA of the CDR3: TGTGCCAGCTCACCCCCGGTACTAGCGGGAGGTGCCGGGGAGCTGTTTTTT. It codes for CASSPPVLAGGAGELFF.

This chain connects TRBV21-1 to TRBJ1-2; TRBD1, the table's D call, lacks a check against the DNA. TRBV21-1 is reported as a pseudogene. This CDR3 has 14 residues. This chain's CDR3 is CASFIQGGHYGYTF. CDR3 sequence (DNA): TGTGCCAGCTTCATACAGGGCGGTCACTATGGCTACACCTTC.

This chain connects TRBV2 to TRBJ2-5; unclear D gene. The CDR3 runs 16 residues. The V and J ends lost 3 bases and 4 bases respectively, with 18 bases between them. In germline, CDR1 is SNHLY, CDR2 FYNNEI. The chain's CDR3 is CASSEFRSTLGETQYF. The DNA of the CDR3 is TGTGCCAGCAGTGAGTTTCGGTCCACACTGGGAGAGACCCAGTACTTC. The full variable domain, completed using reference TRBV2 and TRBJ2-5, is EPEVTQTPSHQVTQMGQEVILRCVPISNHLYFYWYRQILGQKVEFLVSFYNNEISEKSEIFDDQFSVERPDGSNFTLKIRSTKLEDSAMYFCASSEFRSTLGETQYFGPGTRLLVL.

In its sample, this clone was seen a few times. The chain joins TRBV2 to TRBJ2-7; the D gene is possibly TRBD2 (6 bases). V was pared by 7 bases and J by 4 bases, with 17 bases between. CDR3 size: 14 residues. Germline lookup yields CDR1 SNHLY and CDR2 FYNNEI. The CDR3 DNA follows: TGTGCCAGCACCACCCACCCAGGGACTTACGAGCAGTACTTC. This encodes CASTTHPGTYEQYF.

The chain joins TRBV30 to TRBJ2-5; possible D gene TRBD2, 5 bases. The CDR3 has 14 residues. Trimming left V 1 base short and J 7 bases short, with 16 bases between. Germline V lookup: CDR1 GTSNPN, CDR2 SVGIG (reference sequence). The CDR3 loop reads CAWSEGIPGSTQYF. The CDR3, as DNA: TGTGCCTGGAGTGAAGGGATCCCGGGATCGACCCAGTACTTC.

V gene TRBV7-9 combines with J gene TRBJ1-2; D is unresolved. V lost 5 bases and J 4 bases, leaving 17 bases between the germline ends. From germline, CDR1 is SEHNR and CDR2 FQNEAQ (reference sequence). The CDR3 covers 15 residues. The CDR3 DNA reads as TGTGCCAGCAGCCCAAGGTCTAGTGTAGGCTATGGCTACACCTTC. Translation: CASSPRSSVGYGYTF.

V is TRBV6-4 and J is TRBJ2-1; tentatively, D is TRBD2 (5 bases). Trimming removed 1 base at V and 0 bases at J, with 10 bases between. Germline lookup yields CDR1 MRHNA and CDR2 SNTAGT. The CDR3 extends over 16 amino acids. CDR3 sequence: CASSDFSGSSYNEQFF. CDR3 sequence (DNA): TGTGCCAGCAGTGACTTTTCGGGGAGCTCCTACAATGAGCAGTTCTTC.

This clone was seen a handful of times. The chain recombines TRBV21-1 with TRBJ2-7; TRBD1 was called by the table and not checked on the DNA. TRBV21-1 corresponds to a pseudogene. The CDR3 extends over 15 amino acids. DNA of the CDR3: TGTGCCAGCATTTTGCGAGGGGGCAGGGGCTACGAGCAGTACTTC. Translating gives CASILRGGRGYEQYF.

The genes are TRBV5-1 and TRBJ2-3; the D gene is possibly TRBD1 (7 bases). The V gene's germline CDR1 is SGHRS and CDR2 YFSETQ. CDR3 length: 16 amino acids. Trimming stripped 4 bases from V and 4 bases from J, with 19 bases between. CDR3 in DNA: TGCGCCAGCAGCCTCCGACCAGGGGGAGGTTCAGATACGCAGTATTTT. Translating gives CASSLRPGGGSDTQYF.

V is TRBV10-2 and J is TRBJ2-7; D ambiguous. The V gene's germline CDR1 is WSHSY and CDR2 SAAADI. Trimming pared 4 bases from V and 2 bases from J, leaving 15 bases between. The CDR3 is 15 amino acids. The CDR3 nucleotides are TGCGCCAGCAGTGCCTCGTGGACGGCTACCTACGAGCAGTACTTC. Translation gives CASSASWTATYEQYF.

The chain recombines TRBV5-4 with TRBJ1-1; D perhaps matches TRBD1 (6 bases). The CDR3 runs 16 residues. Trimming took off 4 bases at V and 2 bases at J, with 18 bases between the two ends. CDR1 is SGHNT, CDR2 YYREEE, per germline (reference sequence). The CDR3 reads CASSQPWGAGNTEAFF. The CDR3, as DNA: TGTGCCAGCAGCCAACCGTGGGGGGCTGGTAACACTGAAGCTTTCTTT.